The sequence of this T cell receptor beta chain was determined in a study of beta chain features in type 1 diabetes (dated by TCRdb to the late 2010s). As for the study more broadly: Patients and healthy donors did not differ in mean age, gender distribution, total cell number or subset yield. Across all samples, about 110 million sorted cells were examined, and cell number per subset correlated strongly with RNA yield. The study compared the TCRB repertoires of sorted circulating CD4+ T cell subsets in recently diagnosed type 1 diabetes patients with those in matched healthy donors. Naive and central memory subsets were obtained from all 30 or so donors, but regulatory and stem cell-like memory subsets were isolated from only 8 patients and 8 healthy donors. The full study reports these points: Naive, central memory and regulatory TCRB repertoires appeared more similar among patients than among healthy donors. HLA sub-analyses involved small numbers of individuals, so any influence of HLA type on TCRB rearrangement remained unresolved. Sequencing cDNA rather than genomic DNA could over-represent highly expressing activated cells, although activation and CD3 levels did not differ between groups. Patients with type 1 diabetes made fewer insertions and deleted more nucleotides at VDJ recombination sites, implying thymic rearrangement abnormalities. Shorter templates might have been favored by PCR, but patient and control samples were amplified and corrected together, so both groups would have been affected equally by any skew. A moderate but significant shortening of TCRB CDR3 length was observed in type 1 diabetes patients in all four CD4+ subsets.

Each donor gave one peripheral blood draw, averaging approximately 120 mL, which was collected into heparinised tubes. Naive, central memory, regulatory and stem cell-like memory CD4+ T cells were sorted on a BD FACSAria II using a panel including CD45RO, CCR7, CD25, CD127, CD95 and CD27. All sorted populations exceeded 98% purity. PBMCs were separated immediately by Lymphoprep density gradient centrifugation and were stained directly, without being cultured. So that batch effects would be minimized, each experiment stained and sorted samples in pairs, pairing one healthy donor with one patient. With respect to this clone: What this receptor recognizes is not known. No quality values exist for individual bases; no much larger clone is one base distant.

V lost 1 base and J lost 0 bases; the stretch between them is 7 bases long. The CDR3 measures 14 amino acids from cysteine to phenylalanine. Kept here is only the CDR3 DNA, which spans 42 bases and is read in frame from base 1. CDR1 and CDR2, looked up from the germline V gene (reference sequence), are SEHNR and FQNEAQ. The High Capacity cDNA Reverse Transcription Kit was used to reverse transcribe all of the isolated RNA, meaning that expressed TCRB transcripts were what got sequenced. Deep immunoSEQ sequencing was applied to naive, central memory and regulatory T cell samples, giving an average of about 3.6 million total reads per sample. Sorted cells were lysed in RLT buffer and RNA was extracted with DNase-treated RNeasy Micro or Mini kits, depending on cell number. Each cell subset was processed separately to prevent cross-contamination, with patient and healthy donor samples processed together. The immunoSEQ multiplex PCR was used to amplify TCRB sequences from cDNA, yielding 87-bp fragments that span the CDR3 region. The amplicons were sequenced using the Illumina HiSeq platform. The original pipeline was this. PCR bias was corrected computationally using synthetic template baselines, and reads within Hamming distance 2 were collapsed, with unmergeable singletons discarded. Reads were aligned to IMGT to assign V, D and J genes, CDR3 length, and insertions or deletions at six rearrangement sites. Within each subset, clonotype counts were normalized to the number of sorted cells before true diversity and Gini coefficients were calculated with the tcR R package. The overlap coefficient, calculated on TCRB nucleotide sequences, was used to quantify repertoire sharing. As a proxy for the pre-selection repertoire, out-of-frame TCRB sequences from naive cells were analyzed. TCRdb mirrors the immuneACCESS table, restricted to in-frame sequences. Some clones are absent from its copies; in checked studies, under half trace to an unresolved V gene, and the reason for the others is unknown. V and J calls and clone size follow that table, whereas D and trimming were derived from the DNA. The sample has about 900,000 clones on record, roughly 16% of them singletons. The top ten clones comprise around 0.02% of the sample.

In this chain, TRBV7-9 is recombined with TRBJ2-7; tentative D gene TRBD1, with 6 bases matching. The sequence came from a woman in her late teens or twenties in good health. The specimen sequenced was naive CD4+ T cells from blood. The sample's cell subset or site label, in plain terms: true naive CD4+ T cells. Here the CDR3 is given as CASSLGGPSYEQYF. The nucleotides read TGTGCCAGCAGCTTAGGGGGGCCCTCCTACGAGCAGTACTTC.